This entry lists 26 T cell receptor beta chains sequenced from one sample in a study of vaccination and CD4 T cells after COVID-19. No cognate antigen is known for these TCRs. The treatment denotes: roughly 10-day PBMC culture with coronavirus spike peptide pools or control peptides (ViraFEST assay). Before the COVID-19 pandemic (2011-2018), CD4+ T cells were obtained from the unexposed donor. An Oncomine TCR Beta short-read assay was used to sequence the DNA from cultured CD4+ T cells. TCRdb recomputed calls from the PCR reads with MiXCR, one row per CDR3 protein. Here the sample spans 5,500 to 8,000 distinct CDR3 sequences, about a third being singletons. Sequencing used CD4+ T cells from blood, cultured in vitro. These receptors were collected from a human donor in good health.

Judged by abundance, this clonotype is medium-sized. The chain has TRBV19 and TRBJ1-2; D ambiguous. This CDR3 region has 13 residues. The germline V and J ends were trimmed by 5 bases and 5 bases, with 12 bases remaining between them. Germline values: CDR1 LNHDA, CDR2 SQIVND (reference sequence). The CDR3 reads CASSGQMLYGYTF. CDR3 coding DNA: TGTGCCAGTAGTGGGCAGATGTTATATGGCTACACCTTC.

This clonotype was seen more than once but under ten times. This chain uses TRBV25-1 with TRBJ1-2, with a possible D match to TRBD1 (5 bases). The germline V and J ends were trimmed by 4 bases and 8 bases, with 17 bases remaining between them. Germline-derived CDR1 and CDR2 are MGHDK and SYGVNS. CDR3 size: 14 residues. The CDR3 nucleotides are TGTGCCAGCAGTGCCTCGGCGGGGGGTAACGGCTACACCTTC. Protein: CASSASAGGNGYTF.

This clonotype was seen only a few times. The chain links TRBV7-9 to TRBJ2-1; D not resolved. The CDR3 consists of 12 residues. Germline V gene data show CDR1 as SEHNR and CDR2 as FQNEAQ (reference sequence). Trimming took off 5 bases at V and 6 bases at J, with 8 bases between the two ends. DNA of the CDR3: TGTGCCAGCAGCCCCGCGGCCAATGAGCAGTTCTTC. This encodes CASSPAANEQFF. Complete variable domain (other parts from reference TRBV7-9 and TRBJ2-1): DTGVSQNPRHKITKRGQNVTFRCDPISEHNRLYWYRQTLGQGPEFLTYFQNEAQLEKSRLLSDRFSAERPKGSFSTLEIQRTEQGDSAMYLCASSPAANEQFFGPGTRLTVL.

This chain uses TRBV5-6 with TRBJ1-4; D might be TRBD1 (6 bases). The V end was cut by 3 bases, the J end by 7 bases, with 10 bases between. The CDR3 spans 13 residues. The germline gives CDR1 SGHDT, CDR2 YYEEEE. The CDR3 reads CASSYGQLEKLFF. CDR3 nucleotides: TGTGCCAGCAGCTATGGACAGCTTGAAAAACTGTTTTTT.

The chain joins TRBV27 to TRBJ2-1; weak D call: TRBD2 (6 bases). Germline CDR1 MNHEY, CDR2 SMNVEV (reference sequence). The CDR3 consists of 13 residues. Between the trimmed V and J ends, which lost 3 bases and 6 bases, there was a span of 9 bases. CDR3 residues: CASSFGGVNEQFF. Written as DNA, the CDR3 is TGTGCCAGCAGTTTCGGAGGGGTCAATGAGCAGTTCTTC.

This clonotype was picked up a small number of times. In DNA form, the CDR3 reads TGTGCCAGCACATCGATAGGACAGTTGGACGAGCAGTACTTC. It is translated as CASTSIGQLDEQYF. The V and J genes are TRBV11-2 and TRBJ2-7, with D possibly being TRBD1 (6 bases). Germline lookup yields CDR1 SGHAT and CDR2 FQNNGV. The CDR3 runs to 14 residues. Trimming stripped 7 bases from V and 5 bases from J, with 18 bases between.

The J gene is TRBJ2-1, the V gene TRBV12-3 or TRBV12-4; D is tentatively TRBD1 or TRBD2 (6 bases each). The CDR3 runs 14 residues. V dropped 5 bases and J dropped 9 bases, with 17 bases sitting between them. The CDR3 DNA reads TGTGCCAGCAGTCCCCTTGAGGGGGGCAGTGAGCAGTTCTTC. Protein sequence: CASSPLEGGSEQFF.

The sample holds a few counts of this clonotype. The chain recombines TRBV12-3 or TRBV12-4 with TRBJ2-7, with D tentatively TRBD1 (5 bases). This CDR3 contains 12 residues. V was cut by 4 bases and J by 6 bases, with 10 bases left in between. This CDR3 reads CASSSKGFEQYF. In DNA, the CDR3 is TGTGCCAGCAGTTCCAAGGGGTTCGAGCAGTACTTC.

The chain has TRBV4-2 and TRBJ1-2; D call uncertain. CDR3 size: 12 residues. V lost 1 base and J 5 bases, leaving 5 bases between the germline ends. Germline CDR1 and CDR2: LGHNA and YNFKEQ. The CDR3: CASSQAEYGYTF. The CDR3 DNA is TGTGCCAGCAGCCAAGCGGAATATGGCTACACCTTC.

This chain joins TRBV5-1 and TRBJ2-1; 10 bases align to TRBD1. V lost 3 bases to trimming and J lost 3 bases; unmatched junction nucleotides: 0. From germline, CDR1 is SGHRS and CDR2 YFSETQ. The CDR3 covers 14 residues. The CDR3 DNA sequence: TGCGCCAGCAGCTGGGACAGGGGCTACAATGAGCAGTTCTTC. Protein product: CASSWDRGYNEQFF.

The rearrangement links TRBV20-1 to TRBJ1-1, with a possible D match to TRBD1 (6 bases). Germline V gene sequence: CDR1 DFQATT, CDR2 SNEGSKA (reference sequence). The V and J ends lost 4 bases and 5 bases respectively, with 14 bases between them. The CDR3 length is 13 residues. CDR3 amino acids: CSAKQGEETEAFF. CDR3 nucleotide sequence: TGCAGTGCTAAACAGGGCGAGGAGACTGAAGCTTTCTTT.

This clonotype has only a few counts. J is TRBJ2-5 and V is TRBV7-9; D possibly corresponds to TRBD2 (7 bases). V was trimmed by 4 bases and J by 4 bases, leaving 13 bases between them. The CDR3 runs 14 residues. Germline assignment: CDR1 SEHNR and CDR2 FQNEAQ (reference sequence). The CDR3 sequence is CASSSRRGGETQYF. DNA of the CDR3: TGTGCCAGCAGCTCTCGGAGGGGGGGAGAGACCCAGTACTTC.

The CDR3 loop is CASSIRGPSTDTQYF. The CDR3 DNA sequence: TGTGCCAGCAGCATCCGAGGTCCTAGCACAGATACGCAGTATTTT. The rearrangement joins TRBV7-9 to TRBJ2-3; no clear D gene. The CDR3 is 15 amino acids. V lost 5 bases to trimming and J lost 0 bases, with 12 bases between them. From germline, CDR1 is SEHNR and CDR2 FQNEAQ (reference sequence).

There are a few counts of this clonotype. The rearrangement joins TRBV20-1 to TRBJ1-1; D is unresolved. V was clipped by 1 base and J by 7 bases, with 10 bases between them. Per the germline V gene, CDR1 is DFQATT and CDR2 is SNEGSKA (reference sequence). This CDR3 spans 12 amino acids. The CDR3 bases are TGCAGTGCTAGAGTGAGCCGAAGTGAAGCTTTCTTT. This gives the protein CSARVSRSEAFF.

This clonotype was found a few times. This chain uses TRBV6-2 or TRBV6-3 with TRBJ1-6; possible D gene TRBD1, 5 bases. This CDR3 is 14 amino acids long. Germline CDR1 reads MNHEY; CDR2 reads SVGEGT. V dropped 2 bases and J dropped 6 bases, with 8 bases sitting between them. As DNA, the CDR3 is TGTGCCAGCAGTTACAAGGGGAGTAATTCACCCCTCCACTTT. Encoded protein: CASSYKGSNSPLHF.

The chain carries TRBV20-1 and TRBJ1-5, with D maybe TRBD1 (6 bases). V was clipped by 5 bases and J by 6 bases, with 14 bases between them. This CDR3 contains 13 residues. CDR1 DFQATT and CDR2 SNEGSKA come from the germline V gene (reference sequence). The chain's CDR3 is CSASGTRSQPQHF. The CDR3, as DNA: TGCAGTGCTTCCGGGACACGGAGTCAGCCCCAGCATTTT.

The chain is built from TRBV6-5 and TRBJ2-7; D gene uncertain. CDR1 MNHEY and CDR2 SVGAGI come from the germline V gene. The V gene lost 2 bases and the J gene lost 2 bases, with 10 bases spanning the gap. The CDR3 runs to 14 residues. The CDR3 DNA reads TGTGCCAGCAGTTACGGTAGGGCAGCCTACGAGCAGTACTTC. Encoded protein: CASSYGRAAYEQYF.

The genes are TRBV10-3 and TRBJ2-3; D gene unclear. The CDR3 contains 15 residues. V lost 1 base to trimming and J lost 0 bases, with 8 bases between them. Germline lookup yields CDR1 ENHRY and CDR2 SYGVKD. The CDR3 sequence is CAISEWGPSTDTQYF. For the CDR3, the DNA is TGTGCCATCAGTGAGTGGGGTCCTAGCACAGATACGCAGTATTTT.

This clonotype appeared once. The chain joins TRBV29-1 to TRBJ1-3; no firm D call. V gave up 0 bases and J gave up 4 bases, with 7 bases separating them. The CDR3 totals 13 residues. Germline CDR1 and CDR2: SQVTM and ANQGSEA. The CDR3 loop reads CSVEDLLGNTIYF. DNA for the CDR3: TGCAGCGTTGAAGATCTTTTGGGAAACACCATATATTTT.

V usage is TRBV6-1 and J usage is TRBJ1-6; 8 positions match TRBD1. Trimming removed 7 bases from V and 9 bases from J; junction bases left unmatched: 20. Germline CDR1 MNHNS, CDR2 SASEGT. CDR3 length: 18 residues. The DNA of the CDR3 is TGTGCCAGCACAACTACCCATACCCTACAGGGGGTGGGTTCACCCCTCCACTTT. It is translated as CASTTTHTLQGVGSPLHF.

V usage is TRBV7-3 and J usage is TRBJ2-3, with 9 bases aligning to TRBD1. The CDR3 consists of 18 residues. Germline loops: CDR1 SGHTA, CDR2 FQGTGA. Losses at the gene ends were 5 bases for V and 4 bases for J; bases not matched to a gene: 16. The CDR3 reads CASSRLPPGQGFSDTQYF. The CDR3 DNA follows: TGTGCCAGCAGCCGCCTACCGCCGGGACAGGGCTTTTCAGATACGCAGTATTTT.

The CDR3 region is CAWIYGTGIYEQYF. The DNA for the CDR3 is TGTGCCTGGATATATGGGACAGGGATATACGAGCAGTACTTC. V is TRBV30 and J is TRBJ2-7, with 9 bases fitting TRBD1. CDR1 is GTSNPN, CDR2 SVGIG, per germline (reference sequence). The CDR3 loop spans 14 amino acids. Germline trimming cut 4 bases from V and 4 bases from J; bases unmatched to any gene: 8.

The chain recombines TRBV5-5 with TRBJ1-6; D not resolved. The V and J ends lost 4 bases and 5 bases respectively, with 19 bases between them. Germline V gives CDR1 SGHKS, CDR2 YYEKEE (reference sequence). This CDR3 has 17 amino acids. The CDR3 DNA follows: TGTGCCAGCAGCCCCGGGTGGGGTAAGAGGGATAATTCACCCCTCCACTTT. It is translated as CASSPGWGKRDNSPLHF.

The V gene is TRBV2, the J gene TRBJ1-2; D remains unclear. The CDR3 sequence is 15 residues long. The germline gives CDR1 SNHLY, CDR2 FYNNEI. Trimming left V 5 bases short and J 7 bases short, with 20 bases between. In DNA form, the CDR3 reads TGTGCCAGCAGTTTCCGGTCCGACGGCTTAGGTGGCTACACCTTC. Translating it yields CASSFRSDGLGGYTF.

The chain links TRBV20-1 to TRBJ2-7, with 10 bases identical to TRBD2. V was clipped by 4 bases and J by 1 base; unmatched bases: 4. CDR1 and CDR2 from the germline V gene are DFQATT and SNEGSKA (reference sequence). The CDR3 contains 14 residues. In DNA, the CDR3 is TGCAGTGCTACTCTAGCGGGGGCTTCCTACGAGCAGTACTTC. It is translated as CSATLAGASYEQYF.

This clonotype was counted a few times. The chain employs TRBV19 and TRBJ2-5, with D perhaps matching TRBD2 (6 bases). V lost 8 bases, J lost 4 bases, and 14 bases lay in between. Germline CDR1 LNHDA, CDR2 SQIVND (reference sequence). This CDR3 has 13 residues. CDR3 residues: CASSGLGGETQYF. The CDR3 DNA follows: TGTGCCAGTTCAGGGTTGGGGGGAGAGACCCAGTACTTC.